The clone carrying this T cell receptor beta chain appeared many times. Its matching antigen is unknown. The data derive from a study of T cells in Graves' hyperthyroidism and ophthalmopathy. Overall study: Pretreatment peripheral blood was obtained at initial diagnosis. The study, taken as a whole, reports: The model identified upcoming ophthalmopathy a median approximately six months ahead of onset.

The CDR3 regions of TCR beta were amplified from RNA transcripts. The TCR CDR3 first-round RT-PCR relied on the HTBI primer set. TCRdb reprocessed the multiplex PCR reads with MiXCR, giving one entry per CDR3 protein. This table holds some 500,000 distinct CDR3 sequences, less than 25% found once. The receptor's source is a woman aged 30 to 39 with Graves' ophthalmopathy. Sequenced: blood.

The CDR3 is CASSQDRGSPYEQYF. The CDR3 region has the DNA TGCGCCAGCAGCCAAGATAGGGGCAGTCCCTACGAGCAGTACTTC. The chain carries TRBV4-1 and TRBJ2-7; D possibly corresponds to TRBD1 (5 bases). Deletions cut 0 bases from V and 2 bases from J, with 11 bases between. This CDR3 has 15 amino acids. In germline, CDR1 is MGHRA, CDR2 YSYEKL.